A single sample is the source of the 4 T cell receptor beta chains below, sequenced in a study of regulatory T cells in long-lasting Graves disease. Arm-PCR with iRepertoire HTBI primers amplified the CDR3 regions for these TCR beta libraries. TCRdb recomputed calls from the multiplex PCR reads with MiXCR, one row per CDR3 protein. There are about 430,000 distinct CDR3 sequences in the sample; around 20% occur only once, and around an eighth lies in the top ten. Specified time point: persistent/refractory GD, antithyroid drugs over 5 years with positive TRAb. Scientists built the TCR library using RNA that was extracted from PBMCs. The sample was peripheral blood mononuclear cells (PBMCs), taken when the disease was refractory, from a patient treated with antithyroid drugs. The receptors here all came from a female donor with Graves disease.

This clonotype occurred a few times. Sequence at one end of the junction differs from germline and may be a read error. The genes are TRBV5-5 and TRBJ2-7, with TRBD1 matching over 8 bases. CDR3 length: 12 residues. Germline V gene lookup returns CDR1 SGHKS and CDR2 YYEKEE (reference sequence). As DNA, the CDR3 is TGTGCCAGTAGCTGGACAGGGCGGGAGCAGTACTTC. It codes for CASSWTGREQYF.

Concerning this clonotype: A much larger clone lies one base from this, so it may be a read error. J is TRBJ1-6 and V is TRBV24-1, with D possibly being TRBD1 (5 bases). This CDR3 is 14 amino acids long. Germline lookup yields CDR1 KGHDR and CDR2 SFDVKD. DNA for the CDR3: TGTGCCACCCAGGGAGCGGGAAATAATTCACCCCTCCGCTTT. Its translation is CATQGAGNNSPLRF.

This clonotype was counted at least ten times. This chain joins TRBV20-1 and TRBJ2-2; 9 bases match TRBD2. The germline gives CDR1 DFQATT, CDR2 SNEGSKA (reference sequence). This CDR3 is built from 16 residues. After removal of 0 bases from V and 2 bases from J, the junction contained 4 bases not matched to a gene. The CDR3 region has the DNA TGCAGTGCTAGAGATGGTCTAGCGGGAAACACCGGGGAGCTGTTTTTT. It is translated as CSARDGLAGNTGELFF.

There are a few counts of this clonotype. The rearrangement uses TRBV20-1 and TRBJ2-4; tentatively, D is TRBD1 or TRBD2 (5 bases each). CDR1 DFQATT and CDR2 SNEGSKA come from the germline V gene (reference sequence). With 6 bases removed from V and 0 bases from J, the gap between germline ends came to 12 bases. This CDR3 contains 14 residues. CDR3 sequence: CSASPGTAKNIQYF. DNA for the CDR3: TGCAGTGCCTCGCCCGGGACAGCCAAAAACATTCAGTACTTC.